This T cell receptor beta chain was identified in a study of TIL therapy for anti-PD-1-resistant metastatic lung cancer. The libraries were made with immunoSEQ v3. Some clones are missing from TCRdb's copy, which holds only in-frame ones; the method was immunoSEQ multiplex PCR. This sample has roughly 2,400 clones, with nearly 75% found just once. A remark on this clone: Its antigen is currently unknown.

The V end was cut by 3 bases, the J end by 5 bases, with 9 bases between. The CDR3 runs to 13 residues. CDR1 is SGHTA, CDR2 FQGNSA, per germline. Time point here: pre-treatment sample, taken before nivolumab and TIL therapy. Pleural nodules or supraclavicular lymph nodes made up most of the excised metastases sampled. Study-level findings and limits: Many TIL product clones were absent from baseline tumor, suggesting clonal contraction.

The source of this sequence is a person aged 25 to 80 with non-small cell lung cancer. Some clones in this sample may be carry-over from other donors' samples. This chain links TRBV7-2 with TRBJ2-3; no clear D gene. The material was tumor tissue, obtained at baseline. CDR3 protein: CASSFLPRDTQYF. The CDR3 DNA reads TGTGCCAGCAGCTTCCTACCCCGAGATACGCAGTATTTT. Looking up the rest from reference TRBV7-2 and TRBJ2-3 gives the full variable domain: GAGVSQSPSNKVTEKGKDVELRCDPISGHTALYWYRQSLGQGLEFLIYFQGNSAPDKSGLPSDRFSAERTGGSVSTLTIQRTQQEDSAVYLCASSFLPRDTQYFGPGTRLTVL.